This T cell receptor beta chain was captured by sequencing in a study of breast tumors, draining lymph nodes, adjacent tissues. Breast cancer patients provided tissue from their axillary draining lymph nodes. The CDR3 spans 15 residues. CDR1 is MNHEY, CDR2 SVGAGI, per germline. Trimming removed 2 bases at V and 2 bases at J, with 13 bases between. TCRdb independently ran MiXCR on the multiplex PCR reads; one entry per CDR3 protein. The sample lists under 150,000 distinct CDR3 sequences, about 20% occurring once. This clonotype was seen many times. Sequenced input: axillary lymph node tissue. The clonotype was recovered from a female donor with breast cancer. Some clones in this sample may be carry-over from other donors' samples. V and J are TRBV6-5 and TRBJ2-7; D unresolved. This CDR3 is CASSYRLGYTYEQYF. The CDR3, as DNA: TGTGCCAGCAGTTACCGACTTGGTTATACCTACGAGCAGTACTTC.